The text below deals with one TCR beta chain. What it binds is not known. Using immunoSEQ multiplex PCR, the repertoire was profiled, and TCRdb retains in-frame clones only, with some absent. The table records approximately 100,000 clones, 70% to 90% of them present only once. The data originate from a study of identifying expanded T cells in peripheral blood. Study-wide results and caveats: Roughly 1.2 clones differed between technical replicates, versus 16.4 and 19 over time.

The V and J ends lost 3 bases and 5 bases respectively, with 4 bases between them. The germline gives CDR1 MNHEY, CDR2 SVGAGI. This CDR3 has 12 amino acids. The TCR sequence derives from a person aged 18 to 75 in good health. The rearrangement uses TRBV6-5 and TRBJ2-2; D is unclear. The sequencing input was blood. CDR3 sequence reads: CASSYKTGELFF. CDR3 sequence (DNA): TGTGCCAGCAGTTATAAAACCGGGGAGCTGTTTTTT.